This is a list of T cell receptor beta chains from one sample in a study of cytomegalovirus exposure and HLA in healthy donors. The table came from immunoSEQ multiplex PCR; TCRdb's copy has only in-frame clones and leaves some out. The profile shows about 130,000 clones, around two thirds of them singletons. Sequenced: PBMCs. Every receptor here comes from a human donor in good health. Both conserved end residues are part of each CDR3. D genes are given only for firm matches. The size of a clone is reported for some rows only, either as once, few or many, or as a class for expanded clones.

J gene | clone size | V gene | CDR3 length | D gene | CDR3 DNA | CDR3 protein
TRBJ2-1 | - | TRBV27 | 16 | TRBD2 | TGTGCCAGCAGTTCCGGACTAGCGGGGGCTTGGGATGAGCAGTTCTTC | CASSSGLAGAWDEQFF
TRBJ2-7 | few | TRBV5-1 | 13 | TRBD1 | TGCGCCAGCAGCTCGGGACAGTCCAACGAGCAGTACTTC | CASSSGQSNEQYF
TRBJ2-1 | few | TRBV7-3 | 18 | TRBD2 | TGTGCCAGCAGCCCCACTAGCGGGACCCCTAGTACCTACAATGAGCAGTTCTTC | CASSPTSGTPSTYNEQFF
TRBJ1-2 | - | TRBV10-3 | 14 | TRBD1 | TGTGCCATCAGTGGGGGACAGGGAGGTTATGGCTACACCTTC | CAISGGQGGYGYTF
TRBJ2-1 | - | TRBV6-1 | 14 | - | TGTGCCAGCGGTGGAGTTAGCTCCTACAATGAGCAGTTCTTC | CASGGVSSYNEQFF
TRBJ2-5 | few | TRBV7-2 | 12 | - | TGTGCCAGCAGCCAGAACCAAGAGACCCAGTACTTC | CASSQNQETQYF
TRBJ2-5 | - | TRBV9 | 14 | - | TGTGCCAGCAGCGTAGGGACATATCAAGAGACCCAGTACTTC | CASSVGTYQETQYF
TRBJ2-1 | - | TRBV7-2 | 14 | - | TGTGCCAGCAGCTTAAGTGGGAGATACAATGAGCAGTTCTTC | CASSLSGRYNEQFF
TRBJ2-7 | - | TRBV6-5 | 12 | - | TGTGCCAGCAGTGCACAGGGCTACGAGCAGTACTTC | CASSAQGYEQYF
TRBJ1-4 | - | TRBV30 | 14 | TRBD1 | TGTGCCTGGAGTAGGGGACAGGGCAATGAAAAACTGTTTTTT | CAWSRGQGNEKLFF
TRBJ1-4 | - | TRBV4-3 | 15 | - | TGCGTCAGCAGTCTCGTCGGGGAAACTAATGAAAAACTGTTTTTT | CVSSLVGETNEKLFF
TRBJ2-1 | - | TRBV11-2 | 14 | - | TGTGCCAGCAGCTGGGCTAGCCTCGGCGATGAGCAGTTCTTC | CASSWASLGDEQFF
TRBJ1-1 | - | TRBV9 | 15 | TRBD1 | TGTGCCAGCAGCGTTGGAACAGGGGCGAACACTGAAGCTTTCTTT | CASSVGTGANTEAFF
TRBJ1-2 | - | TRBV12-5 | 12 | - | TGTGCTAGTGGCCGCGACAGTTTGGGCTACACCTTC | CASGRDSLGYTF
TRBJ1-1 | - | TRBV7-9 | 17 | - | TGTGCCAGCAGCTTATTAGCGGGGGTACTAGGTAAGACTGAAGCTTTCTTT | CASSLLAGVLGKTEAFF
TRBJ1-5 | - | TRBV5-4 | 19 | - | TGTGCCAGCAGCCCGGAGGTTAAGGCAGGGGTTTGGAGCAATCAGCCCCAGCATTTT | CASSPEVKAGVWSNQPQHF
TRBJ2-7 | - | TRBV2 | 15 | TRBD1 | TGTGCCAGCAGTGAAGCCGGGACAGGCCGGGACGAGCAGTACTTC | CASSEAGTGRDEQYF
TRBJ2-6 | - | TRBV30 | 17 | - | TGTGCCTGGAAACAGGGCTCCTCGTACCCTGGGGCCAACGTCCTGACTTTC | CAWKQGSSYPGANVLTF
TRBJ1-6 | few | TRBV30 | 18 | TRBD1 | TGTGCCTGGAGAACCGGACAGGGTTTAGCCTCCTATAATTCACCCCTCCACTTT | CAWRTGQGLASYNSPLHF
TRBJ2-3 | - | TRBV30 | 13 | - | TGTGCCTGTAGTGTGGGAGCCACAGATACGCAGTATTTT | CACSVGATDTQYF
TRBJ2-1 | - | TRBV20-1 | 10 | - | TGCAGTATGAGGTCGATTGAGCAGTTCTTC | CSMRSIEQFF
TRBJ2-5 | few | TRBV7-9 | 13 | - | TGTGCCAGCAGCTTTTCAGTCCGAGAGACCCAGTACTTC | CASSFSVRETQYF
TRBJ2-1 | - | TRBV9 | 16 | TRBD2 | TGTGCCAGCAGCGTAGGTCATAGCGGGGGGCACAATGAGCAGTTCTTC | CASSVGHSGGHNEQFF
TRBJ2-7 | - | TRBV10-3 | 15 | - | TGTGCCATCAGTGAGGGCGTAACCGGGGGCTACGAGCAGTACTTC | CAISEGVTGGYEQYF
TRBJ2-7 | - | TRBV11-2 | 16 | - | TGTACCAGCAGCGCGCAGGTAACAGGGCGGACCTACGAGCAGTACTTC | CTSSAQVTGRTYEQYF
TRBJ2-2 | - | TRBV5-4 | 15 | TRBD2 | TGTGCCAGCAGCTACGGGGGGGCCTGGACCGGGGAGCTGTTTTTT | CASSYGGAWTGELFF
TRBJ2-3 | - | TRBV5-4 | 15 | - | TGTGCCAGCAGCGTGAAAAGGGACTTCACAGATACGCAGTATTTT | CASSVKRDFTDTQYF
TRBJ1-2 | few | TRBV5-6 | 15 | - | TGTGCCAGCAGCACCAATTACAGGGCTAACTATGGCTACACCTTC | CASSTNYRANYGYTF
TRBJ1-2 | - | TRBV28 | 15 | TRBD1 | TGTGCCAGCAGTCCCGGACAGGGACCTAACTATGGCTACACCTTC | CASSPGQGPNYGYTF
TRBJ2-7 | once | TRBV5-1 | 14 | TRBD1 | TGCGCCAGCACTAAGGGACAGTCTGGCTACGAGCAGTACTTC | CASTKGQSGYEQYF
TRBJ2-7 | - | TRBV28 | 15 | - | TGTGCCAGCAGTTTATCCGAACAGTACCGCTACGAGCAGTACTTC | CASSLSEQYRYEQYF
TRBJ2-1 | few | TRBV7-6 | 15 | TRBD2 | TGTGCCAGCAGCCTCGGACTAGCGGTATACAATGAGCAGTTCTTC | CASSLGLAVYNEQFF
TRBJ2-7 | - | TRBV7-9 | 16 | TRBD1 | TGTGCCAGCAGCTTTATAGACAGGGGGCTCCTCTACGAGCAGTACTTC | CASSFIDRGLLYEQYF
TRBJ2-2 | - | TRBV6-5 | 15 | - | TGTGCCAGCACCAGGGGCAGGGTAACCACCGGGGAGCTGTTTTTT | CASTRGRVTTGELFF
TRBJ2-5 | once | TRBV6-6 | 11 | - | TGTGCCAGCAAACTACTGGAGACCCAGTACTTC | CASKLLETQYF
TRBJ1-5 | - | TRBV28 | 15 | TRBD1 | TGTGCCAGCAGTACGGCGAACAGGGGAGGTCAGCCCCAGCATTTT | CASSTANRGGQPQHF
TRBJ1-2 | few | TRBV9 | 14 | - | TGTGCCAGCAGCGCCCACGACAGGAACTATGGCTACACCTTC | CASSAHDRNYGYTF
TRBJ2-2 | - | TRBV2 | 13 | TRBD2 | TGTGCCACCCAGGGACTATACACCGGGGAGCTGTTTTTT | CATQGLYTGELFF
TRBJ2-5 | - | TRBV4-2 | 15 | TRBD2 | TGTGCCAGCAGCCATACTAGCGGGAATCAAGAGACCCAGTACTTC | CASSHTSGNQETQYF
TRBJ1-1 | few | TRBV6-6 | 14 | - | TGTGCCAGCAACCCGACGGGACAGAACACTGAAGCTTTCTTT | CASNPTGQNTEAFF
TRBJ1-4 | few | TRBV6-5 | 14 | TRBD1 | TGTGCCAGCAGCGGACAGGGGCGGTATGAAAAACTGTTTTTT | CASSGQGRYEKLFF
TRBJ1-6 | - | TRBV2 | 14 | TRBD1 | TGTGCCAGCAGTGTGGGACAGTATAATTCACCCCTCCACTTT | CASSVGQYNSPLHF
TRBJ2-3 | - | TRBV9 | 14 | TRBD2 | TGTGCCAGCAGCGTAGAGCCTAGCGGGGGGAGGCAGTATTTT | CASSVEPSGGRQYF
TRBJ1-5 | - | TRBV4-2 | 17 | - | TGTGCCAGCAGCCAAGTAAGCGGGACGGATAGCAATCAGCCCCAGCATTTT | CASSQVSGTDSNQPQHF
TRBJ1-2 | - | TRBV28 | 13 | - | TGTGCCAGCAAATTAGGGGGGGGCTATGGCTACACCTTC | CASKLGGGYGYTF